Presented here are 15 T cell receptor beta chains from one specimen sequenced in a study of cytomegalovirus exposure and HLA in healthy donors. PCR primers comprised 60 Vbeta and 13 Jbeta primers. The data were produced by immunoSEQ multiplex PCR, yet TCRdb's version contains in-frame clones alone and is incomplete. The data contain approximately 81,000 clones, around four fifths of them singletons. The material sequenced was PBMCs. The source of these receptors is a man aged 50 to 60 in good health and CMV-seropositive.

To note about this clone: The junction does not match germline at one end; this may be a read error. The rearrangement uses TRBV7-9 and TRBJ2-3; the match to TRBD2 covers 10 bases. The CDR3 has 18 residues. The germline V gene encodes CDR1 SEHNR and CDR2 FQNEAQ (reference sequence). CDR3 in DNA: TGTTCCAGCAGCCTTCCCCCCAGACTAGCGGGTCTCACAGATACGCAGTATTTT. Residues: CSSSLPPRLAGLTDTQYF.

This rearrangement joins TRBV7-8 to TRBJ2-6; D is possibly TRBD1 (5 bases). Germline lookup yields CDR1 SGHVS and CDR2 FQNEAQ. The V end lost 0 bases, the J end lost 1 base, and 16 bases lay between the germline ends. The CDR3 has 19 amino acids. CDR3 in DNA: TGTGCCAGCAGCTTAGCCCAAGGGGATGCTCGGTCTGGGGCCAACGTCCTGACTTTC. Its protein is CASSLAQGDARSGANVLTF.

This clone was observed a few times. The chain employs TRBV6-6 and TRBJ1-1; 7 nucleotides align to TRBD1. The CDR3 consists of 12 residues. J was trimmed by 4 bases and V by 6 bases; bases with no gene match: 2. CDR1 is MNHNY and CDR2 is SVGAGI in the germline V gene (reference sequence). In nucleotides, the CDR3 is TGTGCCAGCAGACGACAGGGCACTGAAGCTTTCTTT. It encodes CASRRQGTEAFF.

This chain connects TRBV6-1 to TRBJ2-1; 10 bases agree with TRBD2. Germline CDR1 reads MNHNS; CDR2 reads SASEGT. The CDR3 runs to 13 residues. With V trimmed by 8 bases and J by 9 bases, 7 bases remained unmatched. The CDR3 coding sequence is TGTGCCAGCCTCCTAGCGGGAGCAGGTGAGCAGTTCTTC. Its protein product is CASLLAGAGEQFF.

The V and J genes are TRBV11-1 and TRBJ2-7; a weak D match, TRBD2 (5 bases). The V gene lost 3 bases and the J gene lost 4 bases, with 13 bases spanning the gap. CDR1 is SGHAT and CDR2 is FQDESV in the germline V gene (reference sequence). The CDR3 spans 14 residues. Here the CDR3 DNA reads TGTGCCAGCAGCTTTACCCTTGGAGGTTACGAGCAGTACTTC. Encoded protein: CASSFTLGGYEQYF.

The chain couples TRBV5-1 to TRBJ2-5, with 7 bases aligning to TRBD2. CDR1 SGHRS and CDR2 YFSETQ come from the germline V gene. Losses at the gene ends were 1 base for V and 2 bases for J; bases not matched to a gene: 11. The CDR3 length is 17 residues. The CDR3 nucleotides read TGCGCCAGCAGCTTGAGGTTAGGGACTACTTCTCAAGAGACCCAGTACTTC. Residues: CASSLRLGTTSQETQYF.

The gene calls are TRBV5-1 and TRBJ2-5, with D tentatively TRBD2 (6 bases). The CDR3 spans 17 residues. The germline V gene encodes CDR1 SGHRS and CDR2 YFSETQ. Deletions cut 4 bases from V and 5 bases from J, with 24 bases between. The CDR3: CASSREGPGRSVETQYF. Written as DNA, the CDR3 is TGCGCCAGCAGCCGTGAGGGGCCAGGGAGGAGTGTGGAGACCCAGTACTTC.

CDR3 bases: TGTGCCAGCAGTCTCTACAGGGAGAGAGGAGCGGGGGTAAACACCGGGGAGCTGTTTTTT. Its protein is CASSLYRERGAGVNTGELFF. The chain employs TRBV27 and TRBJ2-2, with 8 bases fitting TRBD2. V shed 5 bases, J shed 2 bases, and the junction held 19 bases outside the gene matches. Germline CDR1 MNHEY, CDR2 SMNVEV (reference sequence). This CDR3 is 20 amino acids long.

The chain is built from TRBV7-9 and TRBJ2-2, with 10 nucleotides matching TRBD1. CDR3 size: 15 residues. Germline CDR1 SEHNR, CDR2 FQNEAQ (reference sequence). Trimming removed 5 bases from V and 7 bases from J; junction bases left unmatched: 7. The CDR3 region has the DNA TGTGCCAGCAGCCCTGGGACAGGGGAGGTCGGGGAGCTGTTTTTT. Protein: CASSPGTGEVGELFF.

The V gene is TRBV7-2, the J gene TRBJ2-1, with 16 bases fitting TRBD2. Germline V gene data show CDR1 as SGHTA and CDR2 as FQGNSA. The CDR3 covers 19 residues. V lost 1 base to trimming and J lost 5 bases; unmatched junction nucleotides: 8. CDR3 DNA sequence: TGTGCCAGCAGCTTAGTAGCGGGACTAGCGGGAGGGCCGGACAATGAGCAGTTCTTC. As protein: CASSLVAGLAGGPDNEQFF.

V is TRBV30 and J is TRBJ2-3; TRBD2 matches at 13 bases. Losses at the gene ends were 5 bases for V and 0 bases for J; bases not matched to a gene: 20. Germline CDR1 is GTSNPN and CDR2 is SVGIG (reference sequence). There are 21 residues in the CDR3. This CDR3 reads CAWSVLRFTGTSGKSTDTQYF. DNA of the CDR3: TGTGCCTGGTCGGTGCTACGCTTTACCGGGACTAGCGGGAAGAGCACAGATACGCAGTATTTT.

The chain combines TRBV9 with TRBJ2-3; 8 bases map to TRBD2. Germline V gene data show CDR1 as SGDLS and CDR2 as YYNGEE. There are 17 residues in the CDR3. V was pared by 3 bases and J by 0 bases, with 9 bases of the junction left unmatched. Here the CDR3 DNA reads TGTGCCAGCAGCGGTCTAGCGGGCCTCTCTAGCACAGATACGCAGTATTTT. Translated: CASSGLAGLSSTDTQYF.

J is TRBJ2-5 and V is TRBV5-1; the match to TRBD1 covers 11 bases. This CDR3 contains 15 residues. The V gene end was trimmed by 1 base and the J gene end by 5 bases; junction bases not matched to a gene: 4. CDR1 SGHRS and CDR2 YFSETQ come from the germline V gene. CDR3 in amino acids: CASSLRTGGAETQYF. In DNA, the CDR3 is TGCGCCAGCAGCTTGCGGACAGGGGGCGCGGAGACCCAGTACTTC.

The V call is TRBV19, the J call TRBJ1-2; TRBD1 matches at 8 bases. Germline values: CDR1 LNHDA, CDR2 SQIVND (reference sequence). This CDR3 has 15 residues. Trimming took 1 base from V and 6 from J; bases not matched to a gene: 7. The CDR3 loop is CASSIGPGGADGYTF. The CDR3 DNA reads as TGTGCCAGTAGTATAGGCCCAGGGGGCGCGGATGGCTACACCTTC.

V is TRBV11-2 and J is TRBJ2-3, with 10 positions matching TRBD2. The CDR3 runs to 16 residues. Germline values: CDR1 SGHAT, CDR2 FQNNGV. V dropped 4 bases and J dropped 0; count of bases not matched to a gene: 4. This CDR3 is CASSSLAGASTDTQYF. In DNA form, the CDR3 reads TGTGCCAGCAGCTCCCTAGCGGGGGCTAGCACAGATACGCAGTATTTT.